This passage covers 11 T cell receptor beta chains from one sample sequenced in a study of cytomegalovirus exposure and HLA in healthy donors. Researchers ran the PCR with 60 Vbeta and 13 Jbeta primers. Only in-frame clones appear in the TCRdb table, and some are missing; sequencing was by immunoSEQ multiplex PCR. This sample has about 120,000 clones, with 70% to 90% found just once. The sample comprised PBMCs. The source of these receptors is a man aged 35 to 55 in good health and CMV-seronegative.

V usage is TRBV18 and J usage is TRBJ2-7; 8 nucleotides line up with TRBD2. The CDR3 is made up of 15 amino acids. Losses at the gene ends were 2 bases for V and 2 bases for J; bases not matched to a gene: 5. Germline V CDR1 and CDR2: KGHSH, LQKENI. Here the CDR3 DNA reads TGTGCCAGCTCACCATTCATAGCGGGAACCTACGAGCAGTACTTC. Translation gives CASSPFIAGTYEQYF.

The V call is TRBV10-3, the J call TRBJ2-3; 9 bases line up with TRBD2. V dropped 4 bases and J dropped 2; count of bases not matched to a gene: 1. The CDR3 is 14 amino acids. Germline-derived CDR1 and CDR2 are ENHRY and SYGVKD. In DNA form, the CDR3 reads TGTGCCATCAGTGCGGGACTAGCCACAGATACGCAGTATTTT. Residues: CAISAGLATDTQYF.

To note about this clone: Relative to the germline gene, one junction end is altered; a read error may explain this. The rearrangement joins TRBV5-1 to TRBJ2-4; 12 bases line up with TRBD1. Germline V CDR1 and CDR2: SGHRS, YFSETQ. The CDR3 totals 17 residues. In nucleotides, the CDR3 is TGCGCCAGCAGCTTGGGCACCGGGACAGGGGGCGAAAACAGTCAGTACTTC. As protein: CASSLGTGTGGENSQYF.

The CDR3 sequence: CASSISSGGAVYTQYF. The CDR3 bases are TGTGCCAGTAGTATTTCCTCCGGGGGGGCCGTGTATACGCAGTATTTT. The chain uses TRBV19 and TRBJ2-3, with 8 bases matching TRBD2. V was pared by 3 bases and J by 7 bases, with 12 bases of the junction left unmatched. The CDR3 contains 16 residues. Germline CDR1 LNHDA, CDR2 SQIVND (reference sequence).

This chain links TRBV18 with TRBJ1-5; weak D call: TRBD1 (6 bases). CDR1 KGHSH and CDR2 LQKENI come from the germline V gene. V lost 3 bases and J lost 2, with 11 bases in between. CDR3 length: 15 residues. This chain's CDR3 is CASSPGGLGNQPQHF. DNA for the CDR3: TGTGCCAGCTCACCGGGGGGGCTAGGCAATCAGCCCCAGCATTTT.

V usage is TRBV25-1 and J usage is TRBJ2-1, with D possibly TRBD2 on 6 matching bases. Trimming shortened V by 6 bases and J by 8 bases, and 14 bases separated the two germline ends. Germline-derived CDR1 and CDR2 are MGHDK and SYGVNS. There are 13 residues in the CDR3. The CDR3 loop is CASSRLGGDEQFF. The CDR3 DNA is TGTGCCAGCAGCCGACTGGGCGGGGATGAGCAGTTCTTC.

This chain joins TRBV6-4 and TRBJ1-6; no definite D call. The CDR3 sequence is 13 residues long. Trimming removed 4 bases at V and 8 bases at J, with 9 bases between. Germline CDR1 and CDR2: MRHNA and SNTAGT. The CDR3 here is CASSVELHSPLHF. CDR3 DNA: TGTGCCAGCAGTGTTGAGCTGCATTCACCCCTCCACTTT.

DNA for the CDR3: TGCGCCAGCAGCTTCTCGAGACTGACGAACACTGAAGCTTTCTTT. Protein sequence: CASSFSRLTNTEAFF. V usage is TRBV5-1 and J usage is TRBJ1-1; D not resolved. The CDR3 contains 15 residues. The ends were cut back, 2 bases at V and 1 base at J, with 12 bases in the middle. Germline V gives CDR1 SGHRS, CDR2 YFSETQ.

The chain is built from TRBV2 and TRBJ2-3; 12 nucleotides line up with TRBD2. The J segment lost 5 bases and the V segment lost 9 bases, leaving 6 bases of the junction unmatched. The germline gives CDR1 SNHLY, CDR2 FYNNEI. The CDR3 has 14 residues. The CDR3 sequence: CARRLAGVGDTQYF. The CDR3 DNA reads as TGTGCCAGAAGACTAGCGGGAGTCGGAGATACGCAGTATTTT.

The rearrangement links TRBV27 to TRBJ1-2; D call uncertain. The length of the CDR3 is 16 residues. Germline loops: CDR1 MNHEY, CDR2 SMNVEV (reference sequence). The V gene lost 0 bases and the J gene lost 8 bases, with 19 bases spanning the gap. CDR3: CASSLSYQGGKDGYTF. The CDR3 DNA follows: TGTGCCAGCAGTTTATCTTATCAAGGAGGGAAAGACGGCTACACCTTC.

J is TRBJ1-1 and V is TRBV30, with D uncertain. In germline, CDR1 is GTSNPN, CDR2 SVGIG (reference sequence). The CDR3 runs 16 residues. With 0 bases removed from V and 0 bases from J, the gap between germline ends came to 14 bases. This CDR3 reads CAWSVDPLGLNTEAFF. The CDR3 coding sequence is TGTGCCTGGAGTGTTGATCCACTAGGATTGAACACTGAAGCTTTCTTT.